These 13 T cell receptor beta chains share one sample of origin, sequenced in a study of shared clonotypes between healthy human individuals. TCRdb's copy holds only in-frame clones and misses some; the assay was immunoSEQ multiplex PCR. The sample contains a few million clones, over 85% of which appear only once. Sequencing input: naive CD4+ T cells sorted from blood. As to subset: CD45RA+ positively selected. These receptors all stem from a man aged 18 to 30 in good health.

This rearrangement joins TRBV10-3 to TRBJ1-2; the D gene is possibly TRBD1 (6 bases). Germline lookup yields CDR1 ENHRY and CDR2 SYGVKD. This CDR3 contains 13 residues. V lost 7 bases and J lost 2, with 11 bases in between. The chain's CDR3 is CAITEGQNYGYTF. CDR3 DNA sequence: TGTGCCATCACCGAAGGACAGAACTATGGCTACACCTTC.

The V and J genes are TRBV18 and TRBJ2-5; TRBD2 might be the D (6 bases). The V gene's germline CDR1 is KGHSH and CDR2 LQKENI. The CDR3 has 13 amino acids. The V end lost 6 bases, the J end lost 5 bases, and 13 bases lay between the germline ends. The CDR3 DNA reads TGTGCCAGCTCGGCTGGGGGGATGGAGACCCAGTACTTC. As protein: CASSAGGMETQYF.

The J gene is TRBJ2-3, the V gene TRBV6-5, with 15 nucleotides matching TRBD2. This CDR3 has 15 amino acids. From germline, CDR1 is MNHEY and CDR2 SVGAGI. J gave up 4 bases and V 8 bases, and 4 bases lay outside the gene matches. The CDR3 region is CASGTSGRFSDTQYF. CDR3 in DNA: TGTGCCAGCGGGACTAGCGGGAGGTTTTCAGATACGCAGTATTTT.

The gene calls are TRBV27 and TRBJ1-1, with D perhaps TRBD1 (5 bases). The length of the CDR3 is 14 residues. Looked up from germline, CDR1 is MNHEY and CDR2 is SMNVEV (reference sequence). Trimming stripped 5 bases from V and 1 base from J, with 11 bases between. CDR3: CASSPRTPNTEAFF. The CDR3 DNA reads TGTGCCAGCAGTCCCCGGACACCGAACACTGAAGCTTTCTTT.

The chain has TRBV10-3 and TRBJ2-3; 12 bases line up with TRBD2. Per the germline V gene, CDR1 is ENHRY and CDR2 is SYGVKD. V trimming: 6 bases; J trimming: 0 bases; junction bases outside the gene matches: 7. The CDR3 is 17 amino acids. The CDR3 protein is CAIRSSGGAPSTDTQYF. The CDR3 nucleotides are TGTGCCATCAGATCTAGCGGGGGGGCTCCTAGCACAGATACGCAGTATTTT.

This chain uses TRBV6-4 with TRBJ1-3; TRBD1 might be the D (6 bases). With 10 bases removed from V and 4 bases from J, the gap between germline ends came to 23 bases. The V gene's germline CDR1 is MRHNA and CDR2 SNTAGT. The CDR3 contains 16 residues. CDR3 coding DNA: TGTGCCACCTACAATCCAGGGGAGTTGGGAGGAAACACCATATATTTT. Encoded protein: CATYNPGELGGNTIYF.

The rearrangement joins TRBV2 to TRBJ1-2; TRBD1 might be the D (5 bases). The CDR3 sequence is 14 residues long. Looked up from germline, CDR1 is SNHLY and CDR2 is FYNNEI. Trimming cost V 8 bases and J 1 base, with 14 bases left between them. CDR3 nucleotide sequence: TGTGCCAGCGGGGCGAACCTACTTAACTATGGCTACACCTTC. Residues: CASGANLLNYGYTF.

This chain links TRBV7-2 with TRBJ2-2; D perhaps matches TRBD1 (6 bases). Trimming removed 1 base at V and 6 bases at J, with 12 bases between. This CDR3 is 15 amino acids long. Germline V gene data show CDR1 as SGHTA and CDR2 as FQGNSA. This chain's CDR3 is CASSLDRRGAGELFF. The CDR3 DNA is TGTGCCAGCAGCTTAGATCGCAGGGGAGCCGGGGAGCTGTTTTTT.

The J gene is TRBJ2-2, the V gene TRBV19, with a tentative D call TRBD2 (5 bases). This CDR3 spans 14 amino acids. Germline V gives CDR1 LNHDA, CDR2 SQIVND (reference sequence). The V and J ends lost 9 bases and 6 bases respectively, with 17 bases between them. CDR3 coding DNA: TGTGCCAGCACATCTAGCAGGATCGCCGGGGAGCTGTTTTTT. Protein sequence: CASTSSRIAGELFF.

The rearrangement links TRBV6-6 to TRBJ2-1, with D possibly being TRBD2 (5 bases). Per the germline V gene, CDR1 is MNHNY and CDR2 is SVGAGI (reference sequence). Trimming shortened V by 4 bases and J by 10 bases, and 8 bases separated the two germline ends. The length of the CDR3 is 11 residues. The CDR3 DNA sequence: TGTGCCAGCAGTTGGGAGAGGGAGCAGTTCTTC. It specifies CASSWEREQFF.

The gene calls are TRBV7-2 and TRBJ2-7; 12 nucleotides align to TRBD2. V shed 0 bases, J shed 4 bases, and the junction held 10 bases outside the gene matches. The length of the CDR3 is 18 residues. Germline-derived CDR1 and CDR2 are SGHTA and FQGNSA. The CDR3 sequence: CASSLAGRLAGETYEQYF. For the CDR3, the DNA is TGTGCCAGCAGCTTAGCCGGGAGACTAGCGGGAGAAACATACGAGCAGTACTTC.

The genes are TRBV6-1 and TRBJ2-7; D uncertain. Between the trimmed V and J ends, which lost 5 bases and 0 bases, there was a span of 11 bases. The CDR3 covers 14 residues. CDR1 and CDR2 (germline): MNHNS, SASEGT. DNA of the CDR3: TGTGCCAGCAGTTGGGCATCGAACTCCTACGAGCAGTACTTC. Protein: CASSWASNSYEQYF.

V and J are TRBV5-1 and TRBJ2-3; no clear D. V lost 7 bases and J lost 1, with 13 bases in between. CDR3 length equals 14 residues. Germline V lookup: CDR1 SGHRS, CDR2 YFSETQ. The CDR3 loop reads CASALPRGTDTQYF. DNA for the CDR3: TGCGCCAGCGCCCTCCCTCGGGGCACAGATACGCAGTATTTT.